This is a list of T cell receptor beta chains from one sample in a study of CD8+ T cells in alopecia areata. The table came from immunoSEQ multiplex PCR; TCRdb's copy has only in-frame clones and leaves some out. Among about 110,000 clones listed, approximately 60% were seen once. Sequencing was done on a sample of CD8+ T cells sorted from blood. These receptors were obtained from a human donor in good health. CDR3s include the opening cysteine and the closing phenylalanine or tryptophan. D genes are given only for firm matches. Size is stated for part of the rows, as once, few or many counts, or as a class when the clone is expanded.

D	V	size	J	DNA	CDR3
-	TRBV5-1	few	TRBJ2-1	TGCGCCAGCAGCCCGCACGGGCCCCCGAGGAATTACAATGAGCAGTTCTTC	CASSPHGPPRNYNEQFF
TRBD2	TRBV7-6	-	TRBJ2-7	TGTGCCAGCAGCTTACTAGCGGGGGGGTACGAGCAGTACTTC	CASSLLAGGYEQYF
-	TRBV27	-	TRBJ1-1	TGTGCCAGCAGTTTAGGAGGAAGCGGAACTGAAGCTTTCTTT	CASSLGGSGTEAFF
-	TRBV7-9	-	TRBJ2-7	TGTGCCAGCAGCCCCTACTCGGGGTTATCCTACGAGCAGTACTTC	CASSPYSGLSYEQYF
TRBD1	TRBV6-6	-	TRBJ2-1	TGTGCCAGCAGTCCAACAGGGGCTGAGCAGTTCTTC	CASSPTGAEQFF
TRBD1	TRBV7-9	-	TRBJ1-2	TGTGCCAGCAGCTTGTTATCGGGACAGTCAGCCGGCTACACCTTC	CASSLLSGQSAGYTF
-	TRBV25-1	-	TRBJ1-1	TGTGCCAGCAGTGAGATTCTTTTAACTGAAGCTTTCTTT	CASSEILLTEAFF
TRBD2	TRBV2	-	TRBJ2-5	TGTGCCAGCAGTGACCCCCGGGGGGGGGTACAAGAGACCCAGTACTTC	CASSDPRGGVQETQYF
-	TRBV19	-	TRBJ1-1	TGTGCCAGTAGTATCGGCAGGGCTACTGAAGCTTTCTTT	CASSIGRATEAFF
-	TRBV5-6	-	TRBJ2-7	TGTGCCAGCAGCTTCCTGGAGCCCTACGAGCAGTACTTC	CASSFLEPYEQYF
-	TRBV15	-	TRBJ1-5	TGTGCCACCAGCAATATGGGCTTTCAGCCCCAGCATTTT	CATSNMGFQPQHF
-	TRBV5-6	-	TRBJ2-2	TGTGCCAGCAGCCAACAGGACACCGGGGAGCTGTTTTTT	CASSQQDTGELFF
-	TRBV9	-	TRBJ2-3	TGTGCCAGCAGCGAGGGGGGAGCCCGCACAGATACGCAGTATTTT	CASSEGGARTDTQYF
-	TRBV7-6	-	TRBJ2-1	TGTGCCAGCAGCTTAGCGCGGAATGAGCAGTTCTTC	CASSLARNEQFF
-	TRBV28	few	TRBJ1-2	TGTGCCAGCAGTTTCTTCAGGGAGAACTATGGCTACACCTTC	CASSFFRENYGYTF
-	TRBV28	few	TRBJ1-2	TGTGCCAGCAGTCAACCGACAACTACGTACTATGGCTACACCTTC	CASSQPTTTYYGYTF
-	TRBV20-1	few	TRBJ2-7	TGCAGTGCCAGCATCAGGGCCGAGCAGTACTTC	CSASIRAEQYF
-	TRBV18	-	TRBJ2-7	TGTGCCAGCTCACCACCTAGAACAGGGAGGAACTACGAGCAGTACTTC	CASSPPRTGRNYEQYF
TRBD2	TRBV5-1	-	TRBJ2-2	TGCGCCAGCAGCTTGGGAGCTAGCGGGTTACTCTCCACCGGGGAGCTGTTTTTT	CASSLGASGLLSTGELFF
TRBD1	TRBV10-2	once	TRBJ2-2	TGCGCCACAAGACAGGGGGCAATCGGGGAGCTGTTTTTT	CATRQGAIGELFF
-	TRBV5-1	-	TRBJ1-1	TGCGCCAGCAGCTTGGTGGGTTCTGAAGCTTTCTTT	CASSLVGSEAFF
TRBD1	TRBV30	-	TRBJ2-7	TGTGCCTGGAGCTACATGGAAGGGGGCCACTACGAGCAGTACTTC	CAWSYMEGGHYEQYF
-	TRBV25-1	-	TRBJ2-7	TGTGCCAGCAGTTGGACGGGTACCTCTAACGAGCAGTACTTC	CASSWTGTSNEQYF
-	TRBV7-4	-	TRBJ1-2	TGTGCCAGCAGCTTATCCGGGGTGGAGGGCTACACCTTC	CASSLSGVEGYTF
TRBD1	TRBV14	-	TRBJ2-3	TGTGCCAGCAGCCTGAGCGGGACAGGGGTCCCAGATACGCAGTATTTT	CASSLSGTGVPDTQYF
-	TRBV7-8	-	TRBJ2-7	TGTGCCAGCAGCCCCGCGTACGGGACCCGGTACGAGCAGTACTTC	CASSPAYGTRYEQYF
TRBD2	TRBV9	-	TRBJ2-2	TGTGCCAGCAGCACCTTCGGACTAGGTGGGGCCGGGGAGCTGTTTTTT	CASSTFGLGGAGELFF
TRBD1	TRBV27	few	TRBJ2-6	TGTGCCAGCAGTTTGTTATCCGGGACAGGGGTTTCTGGGGCCAACGTCCTGACTTTC	CASSLLSGTGVSGANVLTF
-	TRBV27	-	TRBJ2-1	TGTGCCAGCCTCAGCCGGGACGGTCTCAATGAGCAGTTCTTC	CASLSRDGLNEQFF
-	TRBV4-1	-	TRBJ2-7	TGCGCCAGCAGCTTCGTTCTCAGCTCCTACGAGCAGTACTTC	CASSFVLSSYEQYF
TRBD2	TRBV7-9	-	TRBJ2-5	TGTGCCAGCAGCGGGACGGGACTAGCGCAAGAGACCCAGTACTTC	CASSGTGLAQETQYF
TRBD2	TRBV4-3	-	TRBJ2-7	TGCGCCAGCAGCCAAGAAAAAGGGACTAGCGGATCCTACGAGCAGTACTTC	CASSQEKGTSGSYEQYF
-	TRBV4-3	-	TRBJ1-2	TGCGCCAGCAGCCTATATGACGGAGATAACTATGGCTACACCTTC	CASSLYDGDNYGYTF
-	TRBV15	-	TRBJ2-2	TGTGCCACCAGCGATCGGAGGGGGAAAGAGACCGGGGAGCTGTTTTTT	CATSDRRGKETGELFF
TRBD1	TRBV28	-	TRBJ1-6	TGTGCCAGCAGTTTAGCGGGACAGGGGGCCTCACCCCTCCACTTT	CASSLAGQGASPLHF
-	TRBV28	few	TRBJ1-2	TGTGCCAGCAGTCCCCCCGCCCCCGACGTCGGCTACACCTTC	CASSPPAPDVGYTF
TRBD1	TRBV29-1	-	TRBJ1-2	TGCAGCGGAGGGACAGGGGGCGATGGCTACACCTTC	CSGGTGGDGYTF